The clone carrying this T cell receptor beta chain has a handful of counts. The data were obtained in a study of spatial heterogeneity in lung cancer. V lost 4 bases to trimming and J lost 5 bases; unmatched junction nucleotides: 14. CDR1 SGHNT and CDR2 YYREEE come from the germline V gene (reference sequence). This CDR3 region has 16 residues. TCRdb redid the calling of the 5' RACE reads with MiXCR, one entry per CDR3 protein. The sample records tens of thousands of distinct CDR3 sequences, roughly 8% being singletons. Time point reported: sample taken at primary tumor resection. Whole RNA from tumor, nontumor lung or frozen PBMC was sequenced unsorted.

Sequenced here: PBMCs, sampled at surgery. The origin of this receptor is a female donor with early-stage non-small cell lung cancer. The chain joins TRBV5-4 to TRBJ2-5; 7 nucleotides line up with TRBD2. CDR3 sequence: CASSLPGTIPTETQYF. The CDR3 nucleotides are TGTGCCAGCAGCCTTCCGGGGACTATCCCAACGGAGACCCAGTACTTC. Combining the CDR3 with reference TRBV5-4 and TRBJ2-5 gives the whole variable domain ETGVTQSPTHLIKTRGQQVTLRCSSQSGHNTVSWYQQALGQGPQFIFQYYREEENGRGNFPPRFSGLQFPNYSSELNVNALELDDSALYLCASSLPGTIPTETQYFGPGTRLLVL.